The source of this TCR beta chain is a study of CD8+ T cells in alopecia areata. Germline assignment: CDR1 SEHNR and CDR2 FQNEAQ (reference sequence). With 3 bases removed from V and 6 bases from J, the gap between germline ends came to 7 bases. The CDR3 has 12 residues. Sequencing used cDNA as its template, made by extracting RNA and reverse transcribing it. The assay was immunoSEQ multiplex PCR, and TCRdb's table has in-frame clones only and misses some. The sample has approximately 150,000 clones, approximately 59% seen once. Of note for this clone: The same CDR3 is also encoded by other DNA sequences in this sample.

Treatment specified: oral pan-JAK inhibitor, 5-10 mg twice daily. V and J are TRBV7-9 and TRBJ2-3; unclear D gene. The sequencing used CD4+ T cells sorted from blood, collected between weeks 55 and 65, from a patient treated with tofacitinib. The source of this sequence is a human donor with alopecia areata. The CDR3 DNA follows: TGTGCCAGCAGCTTGAGTTCGGATACGCAGTATTTT. Residues: CASSLSSDTQYF.